Listed below are T cell receptor beta chains from one sample, sequenced in a study of T cell responses to AZD1222 COVID-19 vaccine. Libraries were prepared by immunoSEQ multiplex PCR; TCRdb keeps only in-frame clonotypes and omits some of them. The sample lists 150,000 or so clones, about 92% occurring once. Here the sequenced sample was peripheral blood, taken 28 days after the second AZD1222 dose. These receptors originate from an adult who received the AZD1222 COVID-19 vaccine. Each CDR3 is given with its conserved first and last residue. D genes are given only for firm matches. The listing skips clone size in some rows; elsewhere it reads once, few, many or a size class.

>few|TRBD1|13|TRBJ1-1|TRBV29-1
CSVEAGGPAEAFF
TGCAGCGTTGAAGCAGGGGGCCCCGCTGAAGCTTTCTTT
>.|.|16|TRBJ1-4|TRBV5-1
CASSPGSWGADEKLFF
TGCGCCAGCAGCCCCGGTTCGTGGGGGGCGGATGAAAAACTGTTTTTT
>.|.|15|TRBJ1-5|TRBV5-5
CASSSLDGGDQPQHF
TGTGCCAGCAGCTCCTTGGACGGGGGCGATCAGCCCCAGCATTTT
>.|TRBD1|16|TRBJ1-2|TRBV5-1
CASSLERTGGSYGYTF
TGCGCCAGCAGCTTGGAAAGGACAGGGGGCAGTTATGGCTACACCTTC
>.|TRBD2|19|TRBJ2-4|TRBV12-5
CASGLVLELAGATKNIQYF
TGTGCTAGTGGTTTGGTACTCGAACTAGCGGGGGCGACCAAAAACATTCAGTACTTC
>.|TRBD1|14|TRBJ1-1|TRBV6-5
CASSYTTGRTEAFF
TGTGCCAGCAGTTACACGACAGGGAGGACTGAAGCTTTCTTT
>.|.|15|TRBJ1-2|TRBV3-1/TRBV3-2
CASSQDLNPFYGYTF
TGTGCCAGCAGCCAAGATCTAAATCCTTTCTATGGCTACACCTTC
>.|.|14|TRBJ1-1|TRBV2
CASNSDIANTEAFF
TGTGCCAGCAATTCAGACATCGCGAACACTGAAGCTTTCTTT
>.|.|13|TRBJ2-1|TRBV5-1
CASSLYTRDEQFF
TGCGCCAGCAGCTTGTATACGAGGGATGAGCAGTTCTTC
>few|TRBD1|15|TRBJ2-2|TRBV7-9
CASSSRGRNTGELFF
TGTGCCAGCAGCTCCAGGGGGCGTAACACCGGGGAGCTGTTTTTT
>once|.|13|TRBJ2-3|TRBV5-4
CASSSELADTQYF
TGTGCCAGCAGCTCAGAACTAGCAGATACGCAGTATTTT
>.|.|12|TRBJ2-7|TRBV27
CASKTPAGEQYF
TGTGCCAGCAAGACCCCTGCAGGAGAGCAGTACTTC
>.|.|15|TRBJ1-6|TRBV19
CASSLGRGHNSPLHF
TGTGCCAGTAGCCTCGGCCGGGGGCATAATTCACCCCTCCACTTT
>few|.|16|TRBJ1-1|TRBV7-9
CASSLPPGTPNTEAFF
TGTGCCAGCAGCTTACCGCCGGGGACACCAAACACTGAAGCTTTCTTT
>.|TRBD1|15|TRBJ2-7|TRBV11-2
CASSLDRQGAYEQYF
TGTGCCAGCAGCTTAGATAGGCAGGGGGCTTACGAGCAGTACTTC
>.|TRBD1|14|TRBJ1-4|TRBV5-5
CASSRQGGNEKLFF
TGTGCCAGCAGCCGACAGGGCGGGAATGAAAAACTGTTTTTT
>.|TRBD1|17|TRBJ1-6|TRBV4-2
CASSQDLWTGLSSPLHF
TGTGCCAGCAGCCAAGATCTCTGGACAGGGTTGAGTTCACCCCTCCACTTT
>once|.|16|TRBJ2-3|TRBV21-1
CASSTLSGGPTDTQYF
TGTGCCAGCAGCACCCTTAGCGGGGGGCCCACAGATACGCAGTATTTT
>.|.|17|TRBJ1-1|TRBV5-1
CASSLEAIGLMNTEAFF
TGCGCCAGCAGCTTGGAGGCAATTGGCCTCATGAACACTGAAGCTTTCTTT
>.|.|13|TRBJ2-5|TRBV7-9
CASSLPGRKTQYF
TGTGCCAGCAGCTTACCGGGGCGAAAGACCCAGTACTTC